Below are 20 T cell receptor beta chains sequenced from a single sample in a study of blood T cell repertoires in COVID-19. The protocol was immunoSEQ multiplex PCR, while the TCRdb copy is restricted to in-frame clones and leaves out a portion. The sample consists of approximately 100,000 clones, 88% of them appearing once. The sample consisted of peripheral blood. The origin of the receptors is a human donor in a cohort sampled during active COVID-19.

The chain combines TRBV6-5 with TRBJ1-3, with TRBD1 matching 9 bases. The germline gives CDR1 MNHEY, CDR2 SVGAGI. The CDR3 covers 15 residues. V shed 4 bases and J 4 bases; nucleotides not matched to a gene: 5. CDR3 DNA: TGTGCCAGCAGTTTTGGACAGGGGCCCGGAAACACCATATATTTT. Translating gives CASSFGQGPGNTIYF.

The V call is TRBV15, the J call TRBJ1-5; 8 positions agree with TRBD1. Germline CDR1 and CDR2: LNHNV and YYDKDF (reference sequence). This CDR3 region has 16 residues. The V and J ends lost 2 bases and 3 bases, in that order; junction bases with no gene match: 6. In DNA form, the CDR3 reads TGTGCCACCAGCAGACACCAGGGGGCGATCAATCAGCCCCAGCATTTT. It is translated as CATSRHQGAINQPQHF.

The rearrangement links TRBV6-5 to TRBJ2-7, with 8 bases matching TRBD2. The ends lost 6 bases at V and 6 bases at J; junction bases unmatched: 7. The germline V gene encodes CDR1 MNHEY and CDR2 SVGAGI. The CDR3 contains 13 residues. CDR3 residues: CASSSREGSEQYF. In DNA, the CDR3 is TGTGCCAGCAGCTCCCGGGAGGGGAGCGAGCAGTACTTC.

The CDR3 here is CASSPPRTSSSGNTIYF. The CDR3 region has the DNA TGTGCCAGCAGCCCTCCCCGGACTTCAAGCTCTGGAAACACCATATATTTT. The J gene is TRBJ1-3, the V gene TRBV5-4; no definite D call. This CDR3 comprises 17 residues. Trimming removed 4 bases from V and 0 bases from J, with 17 bases in between. Germline CDR1 SGHNT, CDR2 YYREEE (reference sequence).

This clone was observed once. The chain has TRBV30 and TRBJ2-7, with 8 bases identical to TRBD1. Trimming cost V 4 bases and J 5 bases; bases outside gene matches: 4. The CDR3 covers 12 residues. Germline-derived CDR1 and CDR2 are GTSNPN and SVGIG (reference sequence). Written as DNA, the CDR3 is TGTGCCTGGAATTCAGGGGGCCACGAGCAGTACTTC. Its protein product is CAWNSGGHEQYF.

This sequence joins TRBV18 and TRBJ2-3; TRBD1 matches at 8 bases. This CDR3 is 13 amino acids long. V was clipped by 6 bases and J by 6 bases; unmatched bases: 5. CDR1 and CDR2 from the germline V gene are KGHSH and LQKENI. As DNA, the CDR3 is TGTGCCAGCTCGCCGACAGGGGTCGATACGCAGTATTTT. It codes for CASSPTGVDTQYF.

The genes are TRBV18 and TRBJ1-3, with TRBD1 identical over 7 bases. The CDR3 contains 16 residues. CDR1 is KGHSH, CDR2 LQKENI, per germline. J gave up 0 bases and V 2 bases, and 4 bases lay outside the gene matches. CDR3 residues: CASSPSQGGSGNTIYF. The CDR3 bases are TGTGCCAGCTCACCAAGCCAGGGGGGCTCTGGAAACACCATATATTTT.

The J gene is TRBJ2-7, the V gene TRBV7-2, with 10 positions matching TRBD2. The CDR3 runs 16 residues. Germline V lookup: CDR1 SGHTA, CDR2 FQGNSA. Trimming took 2 bases from V and 3 from J; bases not matched to a gene: 7. Here the CDR3 reads CASSLFTSGVLYEQYF. In DNA, the CDR3 is TGTGCCAGCAGCTTATTTACTAGCGGGGTACTCTACGAGCAGTACTTC.

This chain connects TRBV4-2 to TRBJ2-1; no clear D gene. Trimming removed 0 bases at V and 3 bases at J, with 9 bases between. Germline V gives CDR1 LGHNA, CDR2 YNFKEQ. This CDR3 comprises 15 residues. CDR3 in amino acids: CASSQDTRNYNEQFF. CDR3 in DNA: TGTGCCAGCAGCCAAGATACGCGGAACTACAATGAGCAGTTCTTC.

This chain connects TRBV7-2 to TRBJ2-7; 9 positions agree with TRBD1. Trimming at V came to 5 bases and at J to 5 bases, leaving 7 bases not matched to a gene. Germline V gene data show CDR1 as SGHTA and CDR2 as FQGNSA. This CDR3 contains 14 residues. The CDR3 DNA reads as TGTGCCAGCAGCCGCGAAAGACAGGGGGACGAGCAGTACTTC. Its translation is CASSRERQGDEQYF.

The chain links TRBV3-1 (or the pseudogene TRBV3-2) to TRBJ2-7; D gene unclear. CDR3 size: 15 residues. Germline V gene sequence: CDR1 LGHDT, CDR2 YNNKEL (reference sequence). V lost 2 bases, J lost 2 bases, and 13 bases lay in between. The CDR3 sequence: CASSQFLGPTYEQYF. The CDR3 bases are TGTGCCAGCAGCCAATTTCTAGGTCCCACCTACGAGCAGTACTTC.

The J gene is TRBJ2-2, the V gene TRBV11-2; D possibly corresponds to TRBD2 (6 bases). Germline CDR1 reads SGHAT; CDR2 reads FQNNGV. Trimming removed 8 bases from V and 1 base from J, with 11 bases in between. This CDR3 is 14 amino acids long. In DNA, the CDR3 is TGTGCCAGCCAACCCGGGAGGAACACCGGGGAGCTGTTTTTT. It encodes CASQPGRNTGELFF.

This chain links TRBV24-1 with TRBJ2-2, with D unclear. This CDR3 has 16 residues. Germline CDR1 is KGHDR and CDR2 is SFDVKD. Deletions cut 0 bases from V and 2 bases from J, with 9 bases between. The CDR3 DNA reads TGTGCCACCAGTGATTTGAAGACTTTAAACACCGGGGAGCTGTTTTTT. Its translation is CATSDLKTLNTGELFF.

This clone was seen a single time. This sequence joins TRBV28 and TRBJ1-2; a weak D match, TRBD1 (5 bases). There are 19 residues in the CDR3. The V gene's germline CDR1 is MDHEN and CDR2 SYDVKM. Trimming stripped 2 bases from V and 8 bases from J, with 30 bases between. CDR3 nucleotides: TGTGCCAGCAGTTTAATCGGGCCTGGGGGGGTTAACGGTCCTCGGGGCTACACCTTC. Translation: CASSLIGPGGVNGPRGYTF.

The rearrangement links TRBV5-6 to TRBJ2-7, with 11 bases fitting TRBD2. Unmatched junction bases numbered 3, after V lost 4 bases and J lost 0 bases. The CDR3 extends over 15 amino acids. Germline-derived CDR1 and CDR2 are SGHDT and YYEEEE. The chain's CDR3 is CASSVGLADSYEQYF. The CDR3 coding sequence is TGTGCCAGCAGCGTGGGACTAGCGGACTCCTACGAGCAGTACTTC. The entire variable domain, with the rest obtained from reference TRBV5-6 and TRBJ2-7, is as follows: DAGVTQSPTHLIKTRGQQVTLRCSPKSGHDTVSWYQQALGQGPQFIFQYYEEEERQRGNFPDRFSGHQFPNYSSELNVNALLLGDSALYLCASSVGLADSYEQYFGPGTRLTVT.

V and J are TRBV27 and TRBJ2-1, with D uncertain. CDR3 size: 18 residues. Trimming took 0 bases from V and 5 from J, leaving 20 bases between them. Germline assignment: CDR1 MNHEY and CDR2 SMNVEV (reference sequence). CDR3 region: CASSLSWVSTPTNNEQFF. The CDR3 DNA sequence: TGTGCCAGCAGTTTATCCTGGGTTTCGACCCCAACTAACAATGAGCAGTTCTTC.

The rearrangement joins TRBV15 to TRBJ1-2; a possible D gene is TRBD1 (6 bases). The ends were cut back, 0 bases at V and 3 bases at J, with 8 bases in the middle. The CDR3 extends over 14 amino acids. Germline V lookup: CDR1 LNHNV, CDR2 YYDKDF (reference sequence). CDR3 DNA sequence: TGTGCCACCAGCAGAGATAGGGGGTACTATGGCTACACCTTC. As protein: CATSRDRGYYGYTF.

Comments on this clone: Other nucleotide sequences in the sample specify the same CDR3. V and J are TRBV10-2 and TRBJ2-3, with D unclear. Germline loops: CDR1 WSHSY, CDR2 SAAADI. Trimming left V 2 bases short and J 0 bases short, with 15 bases between. This CDR3 is built from 17 residues. CDR3 nucleotides: TGCGCCAGCAGTGAGCCCCCGACACGTTCTAGCACAGATACGCAGTATTTT. This encodes CASSEPPTRSSTDTQYF.

The chain employs TRBV4-2 and TRBJ2-6, with TRBD2 identical over 8 bases. Germline CDR1 reads LGHNA; CDR2 reads YNFKEQ. V shed 1 base, J shed 0 bases, and the junction held 2 bases outside the gene matches. This CDR3 is built from 17 residues. The chain's CDR3 is CASSQASGSSGANVLTF. The CDR3, as DNA: TGTGCCAGCAGCCAAGCCAGCGGGAGCTCTGGGGCCAACGTCCTGACTTTC.

V gene TRBV12-3 or TRBV12-4 combines with J gene TRBJ1-5; 7 positions agree with TRBD1. The CDR3 sequence is 13 residues long. Germline trimming cut 6 bases from V and 6 bases from J; bases unmatched to any gene: 5. CDR3 nucleotides: TGTGCCAGCAGAGCAGACAGGGCTCAGCCCCAGCATTTT. The encoded protein is CASRADRAQPQHF.